Listed here is a single TCR beta chain. Its target is not known. The PCR employed 60 Vbeta primers together with 13 Jbeta primers. Clones were sequenced by immunoSEQ multiplex PCR, and TCRdb holds only the in-frame ones, with some missing. The sample shows just under 95,000 clones, 81% of them seen only once. This specimen belongs to a study of cytomegalovirus exposure and HLA in healthy donors. Per the germline V gene, CDR1 is KGHSH and CDR2 is LQKENI. J lost 11 bases, V lost 3 bases, and 3 bases had no gene match. The CDR3 has 13 residues. Study results and limitations: In a later analysis, HLA-associated beta chains showed higher expansion and lower generation probabilities than comparable chains. About 87% or about 30% of the time was how often most TCR beta V segments were productive, according to an earlier analysis. Several top significant clusters appeared, in a later analysis, to be linked to common viral pathogens.

The donors gave bone marrow, and they were healthy. The sequence derives from a human donor in good health. The sample consisted of PBMCs. This chain uses TRBV18 with TRBJ2-3, with 12 positions matching TRBD1. The CDR3: CASSPGTGGGQYF. The CDR3 bases are TGTGCCAGCTCACCGGGGACAGGGGGCGGGCAGTATTTT.